This T cell receptor (beta chain) was profiled in a study of CD8 T cells in ankylosing spondylitis. Overall study results and limits: Reportedly, matched ankylosing spondylitis synovial fluid was significantly enriched for disease-linked clones. A motif of under 10 highly homologous TCR beta variants was seen as apparently characteristic of ankylosing spondylitis blood. Peripheral blood held disease-linked clones only at relatively low frequency, and these were CD8+. Earlier studies detected some motif variants in reactive arthritis synovial fluid and blood.

The CDR3 is made up of 15 amino acids. The V and J ends lost 9 bases and 5 bases respectively, with 17 bases between them. Per germline, CDR1 MGHDK and CDR2 SYGVNS. Concerning this clonotype itself: Its antigen is not known.

Quantitative 5'-RACE with molecular barcodes generated TCR beta libraries. TCRdb re-analysed the 5' RACE reads in MiXCR, keeping a single row per CDR3 protein. The sample yields fewer than 750,000 distinct CDR3 sequences, roughly 20% seen once. This TCR was recovered from a male donor with ankylosing spondylitis. Sequenced material: blood, either unsorted or a sorted T cell fraction (not recorded which). This sequence joins TRBV25-1 and TRBJ1-6; tentatively, D is TRBD1 (6 bases). CDR3 amino acids: CASTGGGANNSPLHF. The CDR3 nucleotides read TGTGCCAGTACGGGGGGGGGCGCGAATAATTCACCCCTCCACTTT.